Following are 11 T cell receptor beta chains from one sample sequenced in a study of cytomegalovirus exposure and HLA in healthy donors listed by TCRdb under 2017. The library was built by means of the immunoSEQ multiplex PCR assay. A mixture of 60 forward primers for TCR Vbeta segments and 13 reverse primers for TCR Jbeta segments was used in the multiplex PCR. TCRdb mirrors the immuneACCESS table, restricted to in-frame sequences. Some clones are absent from its copies; in checked studies, under half trace to an unresolved V gene, and the reason for the others is unknown. In this sample the table shows about 130,000 clones, about 82% of which occur a single time. Approximately 1.1% of the sample is held by the ten biggest clonotypes. Material: PBMCs. These receptors all come from a boy younger than 18 in good health and CMV-seronegative.

This clone has just one count. The chain carries TRBV27 and TRBJ1-5; 8 bases agree with TRBD1. The trim removed 5 bases at V and 5 bases at J, leaving 8 bases unmatched. The germline V gene has CDR1 MNHEY and CDR2 SMNVEV (reference sequence). CDR3 length: 15 residues. The CDR3 spells CASSPRAGGDQPQHF. The CDR3 region has the DNA TGTGCCAGCAGTCCCCGGGCAGGGGGCGATCAGCCCCAGCATTTT.

The CDR3 is CASSSDEGELFF. The CDR3 coding sequence is TGTGCCAGCAGCAGCGATGAGGGGGAGCTGTTTTTT. The chain combines TRBV4-2 with TRBJ2-2; the D is unclear. The V and J ends lost 5 bases and 8 bases respectively, with 9 bases between them. Germline V lookup: CDR1 LGHNA, CDR2 YNFKEQ. The length of the CDR3 is 12 residues.

The chain carries TRBV30 and TRBJ2-1; 8 bases fit TRBD2. CDR1 and CDR2 (germline): GTSNPN, SVGIG (reference sequence). CDR3 length: 15 residues. V was clipped by 1 base and J by 0 bases; unmatched bases: 2. The DNA of the CDR3 is TGTGCCTGGAGTGCGGGACTAGTCTCCTACAATGAGCAGTTCTTC. This translates into CAWSAGLVSYNEQFF.

The genes are TRBV7-8 and TRBJ1-3; D might be TRBD1 (5 bases). CDR3 size: 16 residues. V was shortened by 5 bases and J by 0 bases, with 14 bases between the two germline ends. CDR1 and CDR2 from the germline V gene are SGHVS and FQNEAQ. CDR3 in amino acids: CASSGSGRNSGNTIYF. The CDR3, as DNA: TGTGCCAGCAGCGGATCAGGGCGAAACTCTGGAAACACCATATATTTT.

This clone has more than one count but fewer than ten. At one boundary the junction diverges from the germline segment, which might be a read error. The chain joins TRBV10-3 to TRBJ2-3, with 13 bases lining up with TRBD2. CDR3 length: 18 amino acids. In germline, CDR1 is ENHRY, CDR2 SYGVKD. The CDR3 sequence is CAISGLAGGSVNSARVNF. CDR3 DNA sequence: TGTGCCATCAGTGGACTAGCGGGAGGTTCTGTTAATTCGGCCCGAGTGAATTTT.

V and J are TRBV27 and TRBJ1-5, with TRBD1 as a possible D gene (5 bases). This CDR3 contains 17 residues. V was clipped by 0 bases and J by 2 bases, with 14 bases between them. Germline V gene sequence: CDR1 MNHEY, CDR2 SMNVEV (reference sequence). The CDR3, as DNA: TGTGCCAGCAGTTTATCGGGGCCGGGAGGGGGCAATCAGCCCCAGCATTTT. Translated: CASSLSGPGGGNQPQHF.

The rearrangement joins TRBV19 to TRBJ2-1; perhaps TRBD1 as D (5 bases). Germline lookup yields CDR1 LNHDA and CDR2 SQIVND (reference sequence). The CDR3 sequence is 12 residues long. V was trimmed by 10 bases and J by 4 bases, leaving 11 bases between them. The CDR3 sequence: CATQTDYNEQFF. The CDR3 DNA follows: TGTGCCACTCAGACAGATTACAATGAGCAGTTCTTC.

The chain recombines TRBV30 with TRBJ2-3; TRBD2 might be the D (5 bases). V lost 5 bases and J 4 bases, leaving 16 bases between the germline ends. Germline loops: CDR1 GTSNPN, CDR2 SVGIG (reference sequence). This CDR3 spans 14 amino acids. The CDR3 nucleotides read TGTGCCTGGTCTCGGACCGGAGGTGCAGATACGCAGTATTTT. Translated: CAWSRTGGADTQYF.

The sample holds one count of this clone. The CDR3 nucleotides read TGTGCCAGTAGTATTCTAGCGGGAACCCATAACAATGAGCAGTTCTTC. Protein: CASSILAGTHNNEQFF. This chain connects TRBV19 to TRBJ2-1, with 9 bases lining up with TRBD2. CDR1 and CDR2 from the germline V gene are LNHDA and SQIVND (reference sequence). This CDR3 comprises 16 residues. V dropped 3 bases and J dropped 5; count of bases not matched to a gene: 8.

J is TRBJ1-1 and V is TRBV13, with a possible D match to TRBD1 (5 bases). Trimming removed 2 bases from V and 3 bases from J, with 22 bases in between. The CDR3 runs 18 residues. CDR1 is PRHDT, CDR2 FYEKMQ, per germline (reference sequence). This CDR3 is CASSLISRVAGRDTEAFF. As DNA, the CDR3 is TGTGCCAGCAGCTTAATTTCAAGGGTTGCAGGGAGGGACACTGAAGCTTTCTTT.

The V call is TRBV30, the J call TRBJ2-7, with 9 bases aligning to TRBD1. This CDR3 contains 12 residues. Losses at the gene ends were 8 bases for V and 3 bases for J; bases not matched to a gene: 5. CDR1 and CDR2 (germline): GTSNPN, SVGIG (reference sequence). The CDR3 DNA reads as TGTGCCACTGGGGACAGGGTCTACGAGCAGTACTTC. Translated, it gives CATGDRVYEQYF.